The subject of this entry is one T cell receptor beta chain. Original handling: Using reference gene primer amplification, nucleated cell counts were estimated. Data came from immunoSEQ multiplex PCR; TCRdb stores just in-frame clones and leaves some out. V and J calls and clone size are those listed in that table; D and trimming were worked out from the DNA. Here the sample spans about 230,000 clones, over 80% being singletons. The CDR3 is 13 residues long. Germline CDR1 is LNHNV and CDR2 is YYDKDF (reference sequence). The V and J ends lost 3 bases and 2 bases respectively, with 7 bases between them. The source of the sample is a study of blood T cell repertoires in COVID-19. Study-wide context: Researchers got acute and convalescent COVID-19 samples from the United States, Italy and Spain. Nucleic acid was either cDNA or gDNA, and it came from T cells, B-cell-depleted T cells, or PBMCs.

While infection was still active, Seattle patients were enrolled and then followed longitudinally. Sequenced: peripheral blood. The source of this sequence is a woman in her 30s with COVID-19, enrolled during active disease. The chain combines TRBV15 with TRBJ2-5; D perhaps matches TRBD1 (5 bases). Here the CDR3 DNA reads TGTGCCACCAGCAGGGACAAACAAGAGACCCAGTACTTC. It codes for CATSRDKQETQYF. Filled out from reference TRBV15 and TRBJ2-5, the complete variable domain reads DAMVIQNPRYQVTQFGKPVTLSCSQTLNHNVMYWYQQKSSQAPKLLFHYYDKDFNNEADTPDNFQSRRPNTSFCFLDIRSPGLGDTAMYLCATSRDKQETQYFGPGTRLLVL.